This TCR beta chain was identified in a study of control samples from healthy donors and cancer patients. Here immunoSEQ multiplex PCR was the method, and the copy in TCRdb shows in-frame clones only, minus some. Here the sample spans under 200,000 clones, approximately 93% being singletons. CDR1 and CDR2 (germline): MNHEY, SVGEGT. This CDR3 has 15 amino acids. Trimming took 2 bases from V and 2 from J, leaving 13 bases between them. The specimen sequenced was blood. This chain connects TRBV6-2 or TRBV6-3 to TRBJ2-7; tentative D call: TRBD2 (6 bases). The TCR was taken from a woman aged 40 to 50 in good health. CDR3 sequence (DNA): TGTGCCAGCAGTTACGTTCGGGAGCGAACCTACGAGCAGTACTTC. As protein: CASSYVRERTYEQYF.